Below are 27 T cell receptor beta chains sequenced from a single sample in a study of T-cell memory formation after mild COVID-19. TCRdb reanalysed the 5' RACE reads using MiXCR and keeps one entry per CDR3 protein. Counted here are hundreds of thousands of distinct CDR3 sequences, roughly 17% occurring once; the ten biggest clones make up less than 10%. The sequencing input was PBMCs or a T cell subset sorted from them (not recorded which). Source of these receptors: an adult woman who had mild COVID-19 (a few samples of this study predate the infection). Cell type and time point are not known.

The J gene is TRBJ2-1, the V gene TRBV7-6, with D possibly being TRBD1 (6 bases). V lost 1 base and J lost 4, with 11 bases in between. CDR1 and CDR2 (germline): SGHVS, FNYEAQ. The CDR3 contains 15 residues. The CDR3, as DNA: TGTGCCAGCAGCTTAGGGTCAACAGGGTACAATGAGCAGTTCTTC. This gives the protein CASSLGSTGYNEQFF.

This chain connects TRBV6-5 to TRBJ1-5; D is undetermined. V lost 0 bases to trimming and J lost 5 bases, with 8 bases between them. Looked up from germline, CDR1 is MNHEY and CDR2 is SVGAGI. This CDR3 has 14 amino acids. Here the CDR3 reads CASSYSTAHQPQHF. The DNA of the CDR3 is TGTGCCAGCAGTTACTCCACAGCCCATCAGCCCCAGCATTTT.

For the CDR3, the DNA is TGTGCCAGCAGCGGACAGGGGGCTAATTCACCCCTCCACTTT. Its translation: CASSGQGANSPLHF. The chain uses TRBV9 and TRBJ1-6; 10 nucleotides align to TRBD1. Germline-derived CDR1 and CDR2 are SGDLS and YYNGEE. The J segment lost 6 bases and the V segment lost 3 bases, leaving 0 bases of the junction unmatched. This CDR3 is built from 14 residues.

The V call is TRBV6-2 or TRBV6-3, the J call TRBJ2-7; D is possibly TRBD2 (7 bases). The CDR3 sequence is 13 residues long. With 6 bases removed from V and 3 bases from J, the gap between germline ends came to 12 bases. From germline, CDR1 is MNHEY and CDR2 SVGEGT. The CDR3 spells CASRQGLFYEQYF. The CDR3 DNA follows: TGTGCCAGCAGACAGGGACTATTCTACGAGCAGTACTTC.

The CDR3 nucleotides are TGTGCCACCAGTTCCCGGAGGCTAGAGGGAGTCAATGAGCAGTTCTTC. It codes for CATSSRRLEGVNEQFF. The chain recombines TRBV24-1 with TRBJ2-1; D might be TRBD2 (5 bases). V lost 6 bases, J lost 6 bases, and 20 bases lay in between. The CDR3 spans 16 residues. Germline V gene sequence: CDR1 KGHDR, CDR2 SFDVKD.

The chain links TRBV7-9 to TRBJ2-2, with D hard to call. The CDR3 is 15 amino acids. The germline V gene has CDR1 SEHNR and CDR2 FQNEAQ (reference sequence). The germline V and J ends were trimmed by 1 base and 6 bases, with 12 bases remaining between them. CDR3 region: CASSLGRQVSGELFF. The DNA for the CDR3 is TGTGCCAGCAGCTTAGGTCGGCAAGTATCCGGGGAGCTGTTTTTT.

J is TRBJ2-7 and V is TRBV6-2 or TRBV6-3, with 14 bases that match TRBD2. The germline CDR1 and CDR2 sequences are MNHEY and SVGEGT. The CDR3 totals 15 residues. V gave up 5 bases and J gave up 5 bases; unmatched junction bases: 5. This CDR3 is CASSGGTSGSDEQYF. In nucleotides, the CDR3 is TGTGCCAGCAGTGGGGGGACTAGCGGGAGCGACGAGCAGTACTTC.

As DNA, the CDR3 is TGCGCCAGCAGCCAAGATAGGGCAGGGAATCAGCCCCAGCATTTT. Its protein is CASSQDRAGNQPQHF. V usage is TRBV4-1 and J usage is TRBJ1-5, with a possible D match to TRBD1 (5 bases). Germline V CDR1 and CDR2: MGHRA, YSYEKL. This CDR3 contains 15 residues. The V and J ends lost 0 bases and 4 bases respectively, with 10 bases between them.

A few counts support this clonotype. The chain joins TRBV11-3 to TRBJ2-1; 10 nucleotides line up with TRBD1. Germline trimming cut 4 bases from V and 5 bases from J; bases unmatched to any gene: 5. The germline V gene encodes CDR1 SGHNT and CDR2 YENEEA. CDR3 length: 15 amino acids. For the CDR3, the DNA is TGTGCCAGCAGCTCGGCCGGGACAGGGGACAATGAGCAGTTCTTC. Translation: CASSSAGTGDNEQFF.

This clonotype turned up a few times. The chain carries TRBV5-1 and TRBJ2-1; D assignment may be TRBD1 or TRBD2 (5 bases each). Germline V gene sequence: CDR1 SGHRS, CDR2 YFSETQ. CDR3 size: 16 residues. V was clipped by 3 bases and J by 5 bases, with 18 bases between them. For the CDR3, the DNA is TGCGCCAGCAGCTGGACCAACGGGACGGCACACAATGAGCAGTTCTTC. As protein: CASSWTNGTAHNEQFF.

CDR3 in amino acids: CSVKAHSGNTIYF. In DNA form, the CDR3 reads TGCAGCGTTAAGGCCCACTCTGGAAACACCATATATTTT. This sequence joins TRBV29-1 and TRBJ1-3; D remains unclear. The CDR3 contains 13 residues. V was pared by 5 bases and J by 0 bases, with 8 bases between. Germline CDR1 and CDR2: SQVTM and ANQGSEA.

This clonotype has more than one count but fewer than ten. V is TRBV6-6 and J is TRBJ2-1, with 8 bases fitting TRBD1. The CDR3 spans 18 residues. Per the germline V gene, CDR1 is MNHNY and CDR2 is SVGAGI (reference sequence). Trimming cost V 2 bases and J 2 bases; bases outside gene matches: 11. The CDR3 coding sequence is TGTGCCAGCAGTTACCCCAACCAGGGGGCCCTGGCCTACAATGAGCAGTTCTTC. Translated, it gives CASSYPNQGALAYNEQFF.

This rearrangement joins TRBV4-2 to TRBJ2-7; tentative D call: TRBD2 (5 bases). CDR3 length equals 17 residues. V was trimmed by 0 bases and J by 4 bases, leaving 19 bases between them. Germline lookup yields CDR1 LGHNA and CDR2 YNFKEQ. DNA of the CDR3: TGTGCCAGCAGCCAAGATAATGGGCGGGCCGGGAAGTACGAGCAGTACTTC. Translating it yields CASSQDNGRAGKYEQYF.

The rearrangement links TRBV20-1 to TRBJ2-7; possibly TRBD2 for D (6 bases). The CDR3 is 15 residues long. The V gene lost 0 bases and the J gene lost 0 bases, with 12 bases spanning the gap. Per the germline V gene, CDR1 is DFQATT and CDR2 is SNEGSKA (reference sequence). The CDR3 DNA is TGCAGTGCTAGAGATCCGGCGGGGAGCTCCTACGAGCAGTACTTC. Encoded protein: CSARDPAGSSYEQYF.

The table lists this clonotype with a few counts. This rearrangement joins TRBV21-1 to TRBJ2-7. TRBV21-1 is a listed pseudogene. CDR3 length: 14 amino acids. This chain's CDR3 is CASSPRLQTYEQYF. The CDR3 DNA sequence: TGTGCCAGCAGCCCACGGTTACAGACCTACGAGCAGTACTTC.

This clonotype was recorded a few times. V usage is TRBV7-2 and J usage is TRBJ1-6; a possible D gene is TRBD1 (5 bases). CDR1 is SGHTA, CDR2 FQGNSA, per germline. The CDR3 consists of 17 residues. Trimming pared 2 bases from V and 6 bases from J, leaving 17 bases between. The CDR3 nucleotides read TGTGCCAGCAGCTTAATCCCCGGGGGAGGTCCTAATTCACCCCTCCACTTT. Amino acid sequence: CASSLIPGGGPNSPLHF.

This clonotype was seen a handful of times. The J gene is TRBJ1-5, the V gene TRBV12-3 or TRBV12-4; 7 nucleotides align to TRBD1. The CDR3 contains 14 residues. The ends lost 7 bases at V and 0 bases at J; junction bases unmatched: 3. CDR3 bases: TGTGCCAGCAAACAGGGGCATAGCAATCAGCCCCAGCATTTT. Translating it yields CASKQGHSNQPQHF.

This clonotype was seen a few times. The CDR3 protein is CASSVTLLLNTEAFF. CDR3 nucleotide sequence: TGTGCCAGCAGTGTGACACTTCTCCTGAACACTGAAGCTTTCTTT. The chain couples TRBV6-4 to TRBJ1-1; D is undetermined. Germline CDR1 reads MRHNA; CDR2 reads SNTAGT. Between the trimmed V and J ends, which lost 4 bases and 0 bases, there was a span of 12 bases. The CDR3 consists of 15 residues.

The CDR3 DNA reads as TGTGCCAGCAGCCCCTTTCGGACCTACCCGAACACCGGGGAGCTGTTTTTT. Protein sequence: CASSPFRTYPNTGELFF. This chain links TRBV3-1 with TRBJ2-2; D uncertain. This CDR3 is 17 amino acids long. Germline V CDR1 and CDR2: LGHDT, YNNKEL (reference sequence). V lost 4 bases, J lost 0 bases, and 15 bases lay in between.

The genes are TRBV7-8 and TRBJ1-5, with D unclear. Trimming took off 5 bases at V and 4 bases at J, with 12 bases between the two ends. Looked up from germline, CDR1 is SGHVS and CDR2 is FQNEAQ. The CDR3 consists of 14 residues. The CDR3 sequence is CASSGKVPNQPQHF. Here the CDR3 DNA reads TGTGCCAGCAGCGGGAAGGTCCCTAATCAGCCCCAGCATTTT.

The V and J genes are TRBV19 and TRBJ2-7; 7 nucleotides align to TRBD1. CDR1 is LNHDA, CDR2 SQIVND, per germline (reference sequence). The junction had 16 bases not matched to a gene; V was cut back by 3 bases and J by 5 bases. This CDR3 region has 17 residues. The DNA for the CDR3 is TGTGCCAGTAGTATTGCGATAGACAGGGCCACCTTGGACGAGCAGTACTTC. Translating gives CASSIAIDRATLDEQYF.

The chain joins TRBV11-3 to TRBJ1-3; no firm D call. The CDR3 has 18 residues. Deletions cut 3 bases from V and 0 bases from J, with 18 bases between. CDR1 is SGHNT and CDR2 is YENEEA in the germline V gene. The CDR3 spells CASSFRVLEGGSGNTIYF. The CDR3 DNA follows: TGTGCCAGCAGCTTTCGGGTTTTGGAGGGCGGCTCTGGAAACACCATATATTTT.

This clonotype was seen more than once but under ten times. The chain recombines TRBV12-3 or TRBV12-4 with TRBJ1-5, with D unclear. V was cut by 5 bases and J by 5 bases, with 4 bases left in between. The CDR3 is 11 amino acids. The CDR3 DNA follows: TGTGCCAGCAGTCCACATCAGCCCCAGCATTTT. Amino acids: CASSPHQPQHF.

The rearrangement links TRBV18 to TRBJ1-5; the D is unclear. This CDR3 comprises 14 residues. Per germline, CDR1 KGHSH and CDR2 LQKENI. Trimming took off 1 base at V and 5 bases at J, with 9 bases between the two ends. CDR3 coding DNA: TGTGCCAGCTCACCACAACAGTCGGATCAGCCCCAGCATTTT. Translated: CASSPQQSDQPQHF.

The chain uses TRBV27 and TRBJ1-5; D might be TRBD1 (6 bases). Germline V CDR1 and CDR2: MNHEY, SMNVEV (reference sequence). The CDR3 is made up of 14 amino acids. V was shortened by 4 bases and J by 5 bases, with 12 bases between the two germline ends. This chain's CDR3 is CASSSYRDYQPQHF. CDR3 nucleotides: TGTGCCAGCAGTTCATACAGGGATTATCAGCCCCAGCATTTT.

This clonotype was observed many times. V is TRBV6-1 and J is TRBJ2-1, with D perhaps matching TRBD1 (6 bases). V lost 5 bases and J 6 bases, leaving 17 bases between the germline ends. The CDR3 has 15 residues. Germline V gives CDR1 MNHNS, CDR2 SASEGT. CDR3 in DNA: TGTGCCAGCAGTTTCGTTGAGACAGGTGGCAATGAGCAGTTCTTC. Encoded protein: CASSFVETGGNEQFF.

This clonotype occurred a few times. This rearrangement joins TRBV5-5 to TRBJ1-4, with D unclear. Trimming cost V 0 bases and J 7 bases, with 10 bases left between them. From germline, CDR1 is SGHKS and CDR2 YYEKEE (reference sequence). The CDR3 is 14 residues long. The CDR3 nucleotides are TGTGCCAGCAGCTTGGAGTACAGCGCTGAAAAACTGTTTTTT. Translated: CASSLEYSAEKLFF.